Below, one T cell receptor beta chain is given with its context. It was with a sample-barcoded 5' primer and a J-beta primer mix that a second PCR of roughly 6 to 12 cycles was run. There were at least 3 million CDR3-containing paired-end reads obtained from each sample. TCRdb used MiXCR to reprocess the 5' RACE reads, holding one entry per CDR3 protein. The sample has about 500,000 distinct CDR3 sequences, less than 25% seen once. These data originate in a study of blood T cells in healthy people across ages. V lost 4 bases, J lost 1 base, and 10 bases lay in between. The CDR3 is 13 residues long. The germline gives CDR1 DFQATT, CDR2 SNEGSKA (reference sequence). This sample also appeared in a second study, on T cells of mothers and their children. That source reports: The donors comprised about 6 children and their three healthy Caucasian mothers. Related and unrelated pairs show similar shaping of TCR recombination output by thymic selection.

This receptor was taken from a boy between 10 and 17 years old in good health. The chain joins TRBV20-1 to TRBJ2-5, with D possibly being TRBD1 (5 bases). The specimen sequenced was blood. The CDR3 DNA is TGCAGTGCTAAAAAGGACACCCAAGAGACCCAGTACTTC. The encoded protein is CSAKKDTQETQYF.